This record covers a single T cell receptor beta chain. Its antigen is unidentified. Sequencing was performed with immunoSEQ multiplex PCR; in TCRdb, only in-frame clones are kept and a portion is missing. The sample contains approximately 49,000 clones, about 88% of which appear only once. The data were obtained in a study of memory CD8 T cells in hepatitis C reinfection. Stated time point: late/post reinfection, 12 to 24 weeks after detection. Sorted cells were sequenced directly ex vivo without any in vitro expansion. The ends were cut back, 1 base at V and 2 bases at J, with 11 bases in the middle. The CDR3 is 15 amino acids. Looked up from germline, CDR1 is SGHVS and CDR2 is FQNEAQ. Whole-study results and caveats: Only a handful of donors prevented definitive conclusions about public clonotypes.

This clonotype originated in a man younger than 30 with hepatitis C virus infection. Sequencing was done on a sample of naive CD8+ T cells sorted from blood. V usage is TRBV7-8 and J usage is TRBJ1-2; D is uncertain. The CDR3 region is CASSLEVSTNYGYTF. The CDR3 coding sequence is TGTGCCAGCAGCTTAGAAGTCAGTACGAACTATGGCTACACCTTC.